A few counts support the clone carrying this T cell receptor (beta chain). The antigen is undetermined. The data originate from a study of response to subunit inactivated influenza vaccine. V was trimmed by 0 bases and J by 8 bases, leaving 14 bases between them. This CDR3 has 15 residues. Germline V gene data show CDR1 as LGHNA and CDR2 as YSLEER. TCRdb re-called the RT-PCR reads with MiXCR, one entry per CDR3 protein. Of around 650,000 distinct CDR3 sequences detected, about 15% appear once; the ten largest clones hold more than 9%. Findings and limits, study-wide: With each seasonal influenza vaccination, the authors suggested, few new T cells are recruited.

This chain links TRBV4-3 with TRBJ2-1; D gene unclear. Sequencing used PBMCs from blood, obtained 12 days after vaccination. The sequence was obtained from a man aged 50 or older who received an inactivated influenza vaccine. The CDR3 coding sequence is TGCGCCAGCAGCCAAGACGGTGATCATGGTTATGAGCAGTTCTTC. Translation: CASSQDGDHGYEQFF.